These T cell receptor beta chains were read from a single sample in a study of blood T cell repertoires in COVID-19. Assay used: immunoSEQ multiplex PCR; TCRdb lists only in-frame clones, some missing. The sample shows around 59,000 clones, about four fifths of them seen only once. Sequenced sample: peripheral blood. All receptors come from a woman older than 75 with active or convalescent COVID-19. Both conserved end residues are part of each CDR3. The D gene is left open where the match is weak. Clone size, where shown, is once, few, many, or a class for clones that have expanded.

j_gene,d_gene,abundance,v_gene,CDR3nt,CDR3aa
TRBJ2-5,TRBD1,-,TRBV29-1,TGCAGCGTCCGTCAAGACAGGGGACGACAAGAGACCCAGTACTTC,CSVRQDRGRQETQYF
TRBJ2-5,TRBD2,-,TRBV27,TGTGCCAGCAGTTCCTATCTGACTAGCGGGGGGCCCTCCTCCCAGTACTTC,CASSSYLTSGGPSSQYF
TRBJ2-2,-,few,TRBV19,TGTGCCAGTTACAGGGTTCTGACCGGGGAGCTGTTTTTT,CASYRVLTGELFF
TRBJ1-4,TRBD1,-,TRBV2,TGTGCCAGCAGAATACAGGGGGCGGGGGAAAAACTGTTTTTT,CASRIQGAGEKLFF
TRBJ1-2,-,-,TRBV29-1,TGCAGCGTTGGAGGCAACTATGGCTACACCTTC,CSVGGNYGYTF
TRBJ1-3,TRBD1,-,TRBV5-1,TGCGCCAGCAGCGAGGGACAGGGGCTAGACACCATATATTTT,CASSEGQGLDTIYF
TRBJ1-2,TRBD1,few,TRBV6-1,TGTGCCAGCAGTGAATTGGCCCCTCGCTCCGGGACAGTTCTCTTC,CASSELAPRSGTVLF
TRBJ1-5,-,-,TRBV10-1,TGCGCCAGCAGTGAAGCAGGGAACGATCAGCCCCAGCATTTT,CASSEAGNDQPQHF
TRBJ1-5,-,few,TRBV5-1,TGCGCCAGCAGACAGGATGGCAATCAGCCCCAGCATTTT,CASRQDGNQPQHF
TRBJ1-1,TRBD1,once,TRBV11-2,TGTGCCAGCAGCTTACTCCCGGGACAGGGGGGGATGAACACTGAAGCTTTCTTT,CASSLLPGQGGMNTEAFF
TRBJ1-1,TRBD1,-,TRBV28,TGTGCCAGCAGTTCGGGACAGGGATTTACTGAAGCTTTCTTT,CASSSGQGFTEAFF
TRBJ2-1,-,-,TRBV28,TGTGCCACCTCCGGGACACAGATTTACAATGAGCAGTTCTTC,CATSGTQIYNEQFF
TRBJ2-3,TRBD2,few,TRBV7-7,TGTGCCAGCAGCTTAGCGACTAGCGGGGGAGGAGCAGATACGCAGTATTTT,CASSLATSGGGADTQYF
TRBJ1-1,-,-,TRBV28,TGTGCCAGCAGTTCCTCATGGGGCTACACTGAAGCTTTCTTT,CASSSSWGYTEAFF
TRBJ2-7,TRBD2,-,TRBV28,TGTGCCAGCAGTTTCACTAGCGGGGGGACTTACGAGCAGTACTTC,CASSFTSGGTYEQYF
TRBJ1-1,TRBD1,-,TRBV9,TGTGCCAGCAGCCCCGGACAGGGAAAGACTGAAGCTTTCTTT,CASSPGQGKTEAFF
TRBJ1-1,-,-,TRBV7-2,TGTGCCAGCAGCTTAGGAGGAGGTGTGGCTGAAGCTTTCTTT,CASSLGGGVAEAFF
TRBJ2-3,-,once,TRBV5-1,TGCGCCAGCAGCTTGGGCGGCCCCACAGATACGCAGTATTTT,CASSLGGPTDTQYF
TRBJ2-4,TRBD1,-,TRBV6-5,TGTGCCAGCCGACAGGGAGAGGTTCAGTACTTC,CASRQGEVQYF
TRBJ1-6,-,few,TRBV7-9,TGTGCCAGCAGCTTAGATGCCGGGTCACCCCTCCACTTT,CASSLDAGSPLHF
TRBJ1-6,TRBD1,few,TRBV6-5,TGTGCCAGCAGTTATGGGACAGGGGGCGATTCACCCCTCCACTTT,CASSYGTGGDSPLHF
TRBJ1-2,TRBD1,-,TRBV19,TGTGCCAGTAGTATAGGGGCTCGACAGGGACGCGAGGGCTACACCTTC,CASSIGARQGREGYTF
TRBJ2-1,-,-,TRBV9,TGTGCCAGCAGCGTACCCCCTGACAATGAGCAGTTCTTC,CASSVPPDNEQFF
TRBJ1-2,TRBD1,few,TRBV14,TGTGCCAGCAGCCCGGGGACAGGGAAAGTCTATGGCTACACCTTC,CASSPGTGKVYGYTF
TRBJ2-3,-,-,TRBV5-4,TGTGCCAGCAGCTTGGCCAAGGGACTCCCGCCAGGCACAGATACGCAGTATTTT,CASSLAKGLPPGTDTQYF
TRBJ2-3,-,-,TRBV5-4,TGTGCCAGCAGCTCGACAGGTCCAGATACGCAGTATTTT,CASSSTGPDTQYF
TRBJ1-2,-,-,TRBV28,TGTGCCAGCAGTTTAGGCCCGGGATCTGTTAACTATGGCTACACCTTC,CASSLGPGSVNYGYTF
TRBJ2-1,TRBD2,-,TRBV5-1,TGCGCCAGCAGCTTGGGAGCGGGGGGGCCCCCCTACAATGAGCAGTTCTTC,CASSLGAGGPPYNEQFF
TRBJ2-7,-,-,TRBV10-3,TGTGCCATACGGGACACCTACGAGCAGTACTTC,CAIRDTYEQYF
TRBJ1-2,-,-,TRBV9,TGTGCCAGCAGCCAGGACAGTGTAGGCTATGGCTACACCTTC,CASSQDSVGYGYTF
TRBJ1-3,-,once,TRBV2,TGTGCCAGCAGGGGCCTCGGAAACACCATATATTTT,CASRGLGNTIYF
TRBJ1-5,-,few,TRBV7-9,TGTGCCAGCAGCCCTGAGGGCAAGCCCCAGCATTTT,CASSPEGKPQHF
TRBJ1-5,TRBD1,-,TRBV7-2,TGTGCCAGCAGCTTCGGACAGGGTGTTAATCAGCCCCAGCATTTT,CASSFGQGVNQPQHF
TRBJ1-1,-,-,TRBV12-3/TRBV12-4,TGTGCCAGCAGCCGTTACACTGAAGCTTTCTTT,CASSRYTEAFF
TRBJ1-1,TRBD1,-,TRBV5-6,TGTGCCAGCAGCTTGGCAGGGGGAAGGTACACTGAAGCTTTCTTT,CASSLAGGRYTEAFF
TRBJ1-2,-,-,TRBV6-5,TGTGCCAGCAGTTACGGTCCAGGGGATCCCTATGGCTACACCTTC,CASSYGPGDPYGYTF
TRBJ1-4,TRBD1,-,TRBV18,TGTGCCAGCTCACCACTCGGGACAGGGGTTAATGAAAAACTGTTTTTT,CASSPLGTGVNEKLFF
TRBJ1-6,-,-,TRBV18,TGTGCCAGCCTATCCGGGGCCTATAATTCACCCCTCCACTTT,CASLSGAYNSPLHF
TRBJ2-1,-,-,TRBV7-7,TGTGCCAGCAGCACAGGGACCGATGTATCTTACAATGAGCAGTTCTTC,CASSTGTDVSYNEQFF
TRBJ2-2,TRBD2,-,TRBV6-5,TGTGCCAGCAGTAGAGCGGGGGTGGTGGTCGGGGAGCTGTTTTTT,CASSRAGVVVGELFF
TRBJ2-4,TRBD1,-,TRBV18,TGTGCCAGCTCACCACCTTCGACAGGGAACATTCAGTACTTC,CASSPPSTGNIQYF
TRBJ1-6,-,-,TRBV18,TGTGCCAGCTCACCGGGCGATTCACCCCTCCACTTT,CASSPGDSPLHF
TRBJ2-3,-,once,TRBV24-1,TGTGCCACCAGTGATGCAAGAACTAGCACAGATACGCAGTATTTT,CATSDARTSTDTQYF
TRBJ2-1,TRBD2,-,TRBV28,TGTGCCAGCAGTTTAATAGCGGGGGGGCCTGGGGAGCAGTTCTTC,CASSLIAGGPGEQFF
TRBJ2-2,-,-,TRBV7-6,TGTGCCAGCAGCTTCACCTGGACTTTTTCCCCCGGGGAGCTGTTTTTT,CASSFTWTFSPGELFF
TRBJ2-3,TRBD1,-,TRBV19,TGTGCCAGTAGTCCCGGGACAGACACAGATACGCAGTATTTT,CASSPGTDTDTQYF
TRBJ2-7,-,few,TRBV7-9,TGTGCCAGCAGACTGGGACAAAACTACGAGCAGTACTTC,CASRLGQNYEQYF
TRBJ2-7,TRBD1,-,TRBV6-2/TRBV6-3,TGTGCCAGCAGTCCCGGGACAGGGGGGTCCTACGAGCAGTACTTC,CASSPGTGGSYEQYF
TRBJ2-5,-,-,TRBV5-4,TGTGCCAGCAGCGCCAAGACAGACATCGGAGAGACCCAGTACTTC,CASSAKTDIGETQYF
TRBJ2-5,-,-,TRBV11-1,TGTGCCAGCAGCTTAGGAGGGAAAGAGACCCAGTACTTC,CASSLGGKETQYF
TRBJ1-1,TRBD1,-,TRBV6-5,TGTGCCAGCAGTTCCCCCAGGGGGGCTGAAGCTTTCTTT,CASSSPRGAEAFF
TRBJ1-5,-,-,TRBV4-3,TGCGCCAGCAGCCAAGATCTTTTCAGCAATCAGCCCCAGCATTTT,CASSQDLFSNQPQHF
TRBJ1-2,-,-,TRBV5-1,TGCGCCAGCAGCTTGTCAACAGCCTATGGCTACACCTTC,CASSLSTAYGYTF
TRBJ2-3,-,-,TRBV7-2,TGTGCCAGCAGCCGCCGGGACTCCTCCACAGATACGCAGTATTTT,CASSRRDSSTDTQYF
TRBJ1-3,-,-,TRBV29-1,TGCAGCGTTGGGACAGGAAACACCATATATTTT,CSVGTGNTIYF
TRBJ2-1,-,-,TRBV7-2,TGTGCCAGCAGCTCAACCCCGAGCTCCTACAATGAGCAGTTCTTC,CASSSTPSSYNEQFF
TRBJ2-4,-,-,TRBV15,TGTGCCACCTCTCTAGCCAAAAACATTCAGTACTTC,CATSLAKNIQYF